A single sample is the source of the 28 T cell receptor beta chains below, sequenced in a study of T cells after yellow fever vaccination. TCRdb redid the calling of the 5' RACE reads with MiXCR, one entry per CDR3 protein. Of about 260,000 distinct CDR3 sequences in the sample, around 5.3% were seen once. The sequencing here drew on CD4+ T cells sorted from PBMCs, taken on the day of the yellow fever booster vaccination. These receptors were collected from a man aged 18 to 29 who received the YFV17D yellow fever vaccine.

This chain joins TRBV20-1 and TRBJ2-7, with 7 bases that match TRBD1. Unmatched junction bases numbered 1, after V lost 1 base and J lost 1 base. The CDR3 has 13 residues. Germline V CDR1 and CDR2: DFQATT, SNEGSKA (reference sequence). The CDR3 region is CSARATGSYEQYF. The CDR3 DNA reads as TGCAGTGCTAGAGCGACAGGGTCCTACGAGCAGTACTTC.

The gene calls are TRBV29-1 and TRBJ1-2; no reliable D call. The CDR3 contains 11 residues. Germline CDR1 reads SQVTM; CDR2 reads ANQGSEA. Trimming left V 4 bases short and J 8 bases short, with 11 bases between. CDR3 nucleotides: TGCAGCGTTGCCCTGTCCTGGGGCTACACCTTC. Translated, it gives CSVALSWGYTF.

On this clonotype itself: A much bigger clone sits one base away, suggesting this may be a read error. The rearrangement joins TRBV9 to TRBJ1-2, with D unresolved. Trimming removed 7 bases from V and 4 bases from J, with 14 bases in between. Germline V gene lookup returns CDR1 SGDLS and CDR2 YYNGEE. The length of the CDR3 is 13 residues. The CDR3 here is CASRPRTSYGYTF. CDR3 DNA: TGTGCCAGCCGCCCAAGGACCTCCTATGGCTACACCTTC.

This clonotype was seen repeatedly, ten times or more. This chain connects TRBV10-3 to TRBJ2-7; TRBD2 agrees at 12 bases. Trimming cost V 0 bases and J 5 bases; bases outside gene matches: 2. This CDR3 has 15 residues. Per germline, CDR1 ENHRY and CDR2 SYGVKD. The CDR3 spells CAISESTSGGDEQYF. CDR3 in DNA: TGTGCCATCAGTGAGTCGACTAGCGGGGGCGACGAGCAGTACTTC.

Only a few counts were recorded for this clonotype. The rearrangement links TRBV19 to TRBJ2-2; weak D call: TRBD1 (6 bases). From germline, CDR1 is LNHDA and CDR2 SQIVND (reference sequence). V lost 7 bases and J 4 bases, leaving 28 bases between the germline ends. The CDR3 covers 19 residues. The CDR3 loop is CASTTKGTTQGSVTGELFF. Written as DNA, the CDR3 is TGTGCCAGTACCACTAAGGGGACCACACAGGGATCGGTCACCGGGGAGCTGTTTTTT.

The table lists this clonotype with many counts. This chain links TRBV7-7 with TRBJ2-1; 8 bases line up with TRBD2. The V gene end was trimmed by 5 bases and the J gene end by 3 bases; junction bases not matched to a gene: 12. CDR3 length: 17 residues. The germline gives CDR1 SSHAT, CDR2 FNYEAQ (reference sequence). CDR3 sequence: CASSPPSRTSYYNEQFF. DNA of the CDR3: TGTGCCAGCAGCCCACCGAGTCGGACTAGCTACTACAATGAGCAGTTCTTC.

This clonotype was detected many times. The chain is built from TRBV5-1 and TRBJ2-5; D might be TRBD1 (6 bases). Trimming removed 7 bases at V and 3 bases at J, with 25 bases between. The CDR3 runs 17 residues. Germline V gene sequence: CDR1 SGHRS, CDR2 YFSETQ. CDR3 loop: CASRMGAMTEMKETQYF. The CDR3 nucleotides read TGCGCCAGCCGGATGGGGGCAATGACAGAAATGAAAGAGACCCAGTACTTC.

The J gene is TRBJ2-5, the V gene TRBV7-2; D might be TRBD1 (6 bases). V lost 2 bases to trimming and J lost 5 bases, with 15 bases between them. CDR1 and CDR2 (germline): SGHTA, FQGNSA. CDR3 length: 15 amino acids. The CDR3 bases are TGTGCCAGCAGCTTAATCTGGGACAAGGGGGAGACCCAGTACTTC. Translated: CASSLIWDKGETQYF.

This clonotype was counted at least ten times. The chain recombines TRBV9 with TRBJ2-1; weak D call: TRBD1 (5 bases). The CDR3 runs to 14 residues. Looked up from germline, CDR1 is SGDLS and CDR2 is YYNGEE. The V end was cut by 4 bases, the J end by 6 bases, with 14 bases between. CDR3 in amino acids: CASSLRVGANEQFF. In nucleotides, the CDR3 is TGTGCCAGCAGCCTTAGAGTAGGGGCCAATGAGCAGTTCTTC.

V gene TRBV27 combines with J gene TRBJ2-2; possible D gene TRBD2, 5 bases. The germline CDR1 and CDR2 sequences are MNHEY and SMNVEV (reference sequence). There are 17 residues in the CDR3. V dropped 5 bases and J dropped 6 bases, with 22 bases sitting between them. CDR3 protein: CASSQTAEGVVPGELFF. The CDR3 DNA follows: TGTGCCAGCAGTCAGACCGCCGAGGGCGTGGTTCCCGGGGAGCTGTTTTTT.

This chain links TRBV12-3 or TRBV12-4 with TRBJ2-2; 8 bases fit TRBD1. CDR3 length: 15 amino acids. With 5 bases clipped from V and 3 bases from J, the junction kept 5 bases outside the gene matches. For the CDR3, the DNA is TGTGCCAGCAGTCAGGGACAGGAGTACACCGGGGAGCTGTTTTTT. This encodes CASSQGQEYTGELFF.

This clonotype was detected many times. The rearrangement uses TRBV7-2 and TRBJ2-7; the match to TRBD1 covers 7 bases. V shed 2 bases, J shed 0 bases, and the junction held 4 bases outside the gene matches. The CDR3 has 15 amino acids. Per germline, CDR1 SGHTA and CDR2 FQGNSA. The CDR3 is CASSLSWDSSYEQYF. In DNA, the CDR3 is TGTGCCAGCAGCTTATCCTGGGACAGCTCCTACGAGCAGTACTTC. Looking up the rest from reference TRBV7-2 and TRBJ2-7 gives the full variable domain: GAGVSQSPSNKVTEKGKDVELRCDPISGHTALYWYRQSLGQGLEFLIYFQGNSAPDKSGLPSDRFSAERTGGSVSTLTIQRTQQEDSAVYLCASSLSWDSSYEQYFGPGTRLTVT.

The V call is TRBV12-3 or TRBV12-4, the J call TRBJ2-7, with a tentative D call TRBD1 (6 bases). This CDR3 has 14 amino acids. V shed 5 bases and J shed 0 bases, with 11 bases lying between them. The CDR3 region has the DNA TGTGCCAGCAGTCCCCGACAGGTCTCCTACGAGCAGTACTTC. Amino acids: CASSPRQVSYEQYF.

This clonotype was seen ten or more times. This chain connects TRBV4-2 to TRBJ2-1, with 10 nucleotides matching TRBD2. V lost 3 bases and J lost 7; bases outside the gene matches: 12. This CDR3 region has 17 residues. The germline gives CDR1 LGHNA, CDR2 YNFKEQ. CDR3 protein: CASSHGEAGGPRNEQFF. In nucleotides, the CDR3 is TGTGCCAGCAGCCACGGGGAAGCGGGGGGGCCGCGGAATGAGCAGTTCTTC.

This clonotype was seen at least ten times. The genes are TRBV12-3 or TRBV12-4 and TRBJ1-6; D not certain. Trimming pared 0 bases from V and 0 bases from J, leaving 12 bases between. The CDR3 sequence is 18 residues long. CDR3 loop: CASSLARGASSYNSPLHF. CDR3 bases: TGTGCCAGCAGTTTAGCGCGGGGAGCGAGCTCCTATAATTCACCCCTCCACTTT.

This clonotype was seen ten or more times. The chain is built from TRBV7-6 and TRBJ1-6, with D unclear. Germline lookup yields CDR1 SGHVS and CDR2 FNYEAQ. V lost 4 bases to trimming and J lost 11 bases, with 15 bases between them. The CDR3 spans 14 residues. CDR3 coding DNA: TGTGCCAGCAGCTCAGGTCTGGCGGTGGCACCCCTCCACTTT. As protein: CASSSGLAVAPLHF.

The chain has TRBV4-1 and TRBJ1-5, with TRBD1 as a possible D gene (5 bases). Trimming removed 6 bases from V and 3 bases from J, with 15 bases in between. Looked up from germline, CDR1 is MGHRA and CDR2 is YSYEKL. There are 15 residues in the CDR3. CDR3 protein: CASRLTRQNNQPQHF. CDR3 nucleotide sequence: TGCGCCAGCAGACTTACTAGACAGAACAATCAGCCCCAGCATTTT.

The V call is TRBV5-6, the J call TRBJ2-5; D possibly uses TRBD1 or TRBD2 (5 bases each). The ends were cut back, 3 bases at V and 5 bases at J, with 20 bases in the middle. From germline, CDR1 is SGHDT and CDR2 YYEEEE. This CDR3 has 16 residues. The CDR3 nucleotides read TGTGCCAGCAGCTCGGGCAGGGCTAGCAGGTTGGAGACCCAGTACTTC. Encoded protein: CASSSGRASRLETQYF. Together with reference TRBV5-6 and TRBJ2-5, the CDR3 gives the full variable domain: DAGVTQSPTHLIKTRGQQVTLRCSPKSGHDTVSWYQQALGQGPQFIFQYYEEEERQRGNFPDRFSGHQFPNYSSELNVNALLLGDSALYLCASSSGRASRLETQYFGPGTRLLVL.

This clonotype was observed many times. The chain links TRBV3-1 to TRBJ2-5; D is unresolved. The length of the CDR3 is 12 residues. Germline V lookup: CDR1 LGHDT, CDR2 YNNKEL (reference sequence). Trimming shortened V by 0 bases and J by 7 bases, and 6 bases separated the two germline ends. The CDR3, as DNA: TGTGCCAGCAGCCAAGATTTCGTGACCCAGTACTTC. Residues: CASSQDFVTQYF.

There are a few counts of this clonotype. V gene TRBV20-1 combines with J gene TRBJ2-6; tentative D call: TRBD2 (5 bases). CDR1 is DFQATT and CDR2 is SNEGSKA in the germline V gene (reference sequence). Trimming cost V 3 bases and J 0 bases, with 12 bases left between them. The CDR3 extends over 16 amino acids. CDR3 coding DNA: TGCAGTGCTAGGGGCCTAGAGGGCTCTGGGGCCAACGTCCTGACTTTC. It yields the protein CSARGLEGSGANVLTF.

Many counts were recorded for this clonotype. J is TRBJ1-6 and V is TRBV12-3 or TRBV12-4, with D perhaps TRBD1 (6 bases). The CDR3 sequence is 14 residues long. Trimming removed 4 bases at V and 10 bases at J, with 14 bases between. The CDR3 bases are TGTGCCAGCAGTTCCAACAGGGTTCACTCACCCCTCCACTTT. Translating gives CASSSNRVHSPLHF.

The chain joins TRBV3-1 to TRBJ2-2, with D hard to call. The CDR3 runs to 14 residues. Trimming removed 3 bases from V and 8 bases from J, with 13 bases in between. The germline gives CDR1 LGHDT, CDR2 YNNKEL (reference sequence). This chain's CDR3 is CASSHQAPTGELFF. The CDR3 DNA sequence: TGTGCCAGCAGCCACCAAGCCCCAACGGGGGAGCTGTTTTTT.

This clonotype appeared a few times. This sequence joins TRBV19 and TRBJ1-5; 7 bases line up with TRBD1. The V gene's germline CDR1 is LNHDA and CDR2 SQIVND (reference sequence). The CDR3 spans 15 residues. V lost 4 bases and J lost 0; bases outside the gene matches: 3. CDR3 amino acids: CASSKGTDSNQPQHF. CDR3 in DNA: TGTGCCAGTAGTAAAGGGACAGATAGCAATCAGCCCCAGCATTTT.

The chain employs TRBV5-1 and TRBJ2-5, with unresolved D. Trimming left V 2 bases short and J 4 bases short, with 12 bases between. This CDR3 spans 14 amino acids. CDR1 and CDR2 from the germline V gene are SGHRS and YFSETQ. The chain's CDR3 is CASSFEASLETQYF. In nucleotides, the CDR3 is TGCGCCAGCAGCTTTGAAGCGTCGTTAGAGACCCAGTACTTC. The full variable domain, its missing parts supplied by reference TRBV5-1 and TRBJ2-5, is KAGVTQTPRYLIKTRGQQVTLSCSPISGHRSVSWYQQTPGQGLQFLFEYFSETQRNKGNFPGRFSGRQFSNSRSEMNVSTLELGDSALYLCASSFEASLETQYFGPGTRLLVL.

In this sample, this clonotype turned up many times. The junction departs from germline at one end; a sequencing error may be responsible. The chain couples TRBV5-1 to TRBJ1-1; TRBD1 matches 8 bases. Germline CDR1 and CDR2: SGHRS and YFSETQ. This CDR3 has 14 amino acids. CDR3: CASSLDRANTEAFF. CDR3 in DNA: TGTGCCAGCAGCCTGGACAGGGCGAACACTGAAGCTTTCTTT.

This clonotype was detected ten times or more. The chain combines TRBV5-5 with TRBJ1-1; the match to TRBD1 covers 12 bases. J gave up 4 bases and V 4 bases, and 14 bases lay outside the gene matches. This CDR3 has 18 amino acids. The germline V gene has CDR1 SGHKS and CDR2 YYEKEE (reference sequence). The chain's CDR3 is CASSPLGTGGAVGTEAFF. The CDR3 region has the DNA TGTGCCAGCAGCCCACTCGGGACAGGGGGCGCGGTGGGCACTGAAGCTTTCTTT.

The chain recombines TRBV6-5 with TRBJ1-3; unclear D gene. The CDR3 consists of 15 residues. Between the trimmed V and J ends, which lost 4 bases and 4 bases, there was a span of 14 bases. Germline CDR1 and CDR2: MNHEY and SVGAGI. In DNA form, the CDR3 reads TGTGCCAGCAGTTCGGGAGCCGGGTTCGGAAACACCATATATTTT. It codes for CASSSGAGFGNTIYF.

V gene TRBV4-3 combines with J gene TRBJ1-1; the D is unclear. Germline V CDR1 and CDR2: LGHNA, YSLEER. The CDR3 is made up of 14 amino acids. V lost 0 bases and J lost 2, with 7 bases in between. Here the CDR3 reads CASSQESFNTEAFF. The CDR3 coding sequence is TGCGCCAGCAGCCAAGAGTCCTTCAACACTGAAGCTTTCTTT.